Below are 21 T cell receptor beta chains sequenced from a single sample in a study of T cells in Graves' hyperthyroidism and ophthalmopathy. Amplification yielded TCR beta CDR3 regions, with RNA transcripts as the source. TCR CDR3 underwent first-round RT-PCR with the HTBI primer set. One entry per CDR3 protein results from TCRdb running MiXCR on the multiplex PCR reads. The sample gives about 420,000 distinct CDR3 sequences, roughly an eighth of which show up once; 4% to 6.5% is in the top ten. The material sequenced was blood. These receptor sequences come from a woman in her late teens or twenties with Graves' hyperthyroidism.

There are a few counts of this clonotype. This sequence joins TRBV28 and TRBJ1-2, with 11 bases fitting TRBD1. Germline assignment: CDR1 MDHEN and CDR2 SYDVKM. The CDR3 runs 15 residues. J lost 7 bases, V lost 6 bases, and 10 bases had no gene match. The CDR3 loop reads CASSTPGQGASGYTF. CDR3 coding DNA: TGTGCCAGCAGCACACCCGGACAGGGGGCATCTGGCTACACCTTC.

Many counts were recorded for this clonotype. The V and J genes are TRBV27 and TRBJ2-7; 8 bases are shared with TRBD1. The CDR3 covers 17 residues. The J segment lost 6 bases and the V segment lost 10 bases, leaving 23 bases of the junction unmatched. The V gene's germline CDR1 is MNHEY and CDR2 SMNVEV (reference sequence). CDR3 residues: CATQPLRARTGNAEQYF. The CDR3 DNA follows: TGTGCCACCCAACCCCTCAGAGCCCGGACAGGGAACGCCGAGCAGTACTTC.

This clonotype has just a few counts. A much bigger clone sits one base away, suggesting this may be a read error. The chain couples TRBV12-3 or TRBV12-4 to TRBJ2-1, with TRBD2 identical over 7 bases. Trimming removed 6 bases from V and 5 bases from J; junction bases left unmatched: 19. The CDR3 consists of 18 residues. CDR3 in DNA: TGTGCCAGCAGCCCGATCGTGGGAGGGTTTACTTGGGACAATGAGCAGTTCTTC. It specifies CASSPIVGGFTWDNEQFF.

The sample holds a few counts of this clonotype. V is TRBV4-3 and J is TRBJ2-3, with D possibly being TRBD1 or TRBD2 (5 bases each). Per the germline V gene, CDR1 is LGHNA and CDR2 is YSLEER. The CDR3 extends over 15 amino acids. V lost 0 bases and J 5 bases, leaving 12 bases between the germline ends. This CDR3 reads CASSQDARDGDTQYF. The CDR3 DNA is TGCGCCAGCAGCCAAGATGCCCGGGACGGAGATACGCAGTATTTT.

This clonotype was observed a few times. This may be a read error, as it is one base from a much larger clone. DNA of the CDR3: TGTGCCAGCAGTGAGGCCAAGCAGTACTTC. Its protein product is CASSEAKQYF. The chain couples TRBV2 to TRBJ2-7; D gene ambiguous. This CDR3 has 10 residues. Trimming removed 3 bases from V and 8 bases from J, with 5 bases in between. Germline CDR1 reads SNHLY; CDR2 reads FYNNEI.

This clonotype has a count of ten or more. The chain employs TRBV28 and TRBJ1-3; unclear D gene. The CDR3 loop spans 15 amino acids. Trimming took off 2 bases at V and 0 bases at J, with 8 bases between the two ends. Looked up from germline, CDR1 is MDHEN and CDR2 is SYDVKM. The CDR3 loop reads CASSLGHLSGNTIYF. The DNA of the CDR3 is TGTGCCAGCAGTTTAGGCCACCTCTCTGGAAACACCATATATTTT.

This clonotype was seen only a few times. This chain joins TRBV6-1 and TRBJ1-1; no clear D. This CDR3 contains 14 residues. With 2 bases removed from V and 3 bases from J, the gap between germline ends came to 10 bases. CDR1 and CDR2 from the germline V gene are MNHNS and SASEGT. The CDR3 loop reads CASSESGRHTEAFF. CDR3 nucleotide sequence: TGTGCCAGCAGTGAATCGGGGAGGCACACTGAAGCTTTCTTT.

The chain combines TRBV5-5 with TRBJ2-6; D is unresolved. CDR3 length equals 17 residues. V was cut by 0 bases and J by 0 bases, with 10 bases left in between. Germline loops: CDR1 SGHKS, CDR2 YYEKEE (reference sequence). CDR3 sequence: CASSLGAGSSGANVLTF. Here the CDR3 DNA reads TGTGCCAGCAGCTTGGGTGCAGGTAGCTCTGGGGCCAACGTCCTGACTTTC.

The chain employs TRBV6-2 or TRBV6-3 and TRBJ2-5, with 8 bases that match TRBD2. Germline CDR1 and CDR2: MNHEY and SVGEGT. V lost 2 bases to trimming and J lost 5 bases; unmatched junction nucleotides: 7. This CDR3 has 15 amino acids. CDR3 nucleotides: TGTGCCAGCAGTTACGCGGGAGGCTGGGGGGAGACCCAGTACTTC. Translation: CASSYAGGWGETQYF.

This clonotype occurred many times. This chain uses TRBV13 with TRBJ2-7; 12 bases match TRBD2. This CDR3 is built from 17 residues. CDR1 is PRHDT and CDR2 is FYEKMQ in the germline V gene (reference sequence). Losses at the gene ends were 5 bases for V and 2 bases for J; bases not matched to a gene: 10. The CDR3 loop is CASSGLTRTSGAYEQYF. CDR3 nucleotide sequence: TGTGCCAGCAGCGGACTAACCCGGACTAGCGGGGCCTACGAGCAGTACTTC. Full variable domain (remainder filled in from reference TRBV13 and TRBJ2-7): AAGVIQSPRHLIKEKRETATLKCYPIPRHDTVYWYQQGPGQDPQFLISFYEKMQSDKGSIPDRFSAQQFSDYHSELNMSSLELGDSALYFCASSGLTRTSGAYEQYFGPGTRLTVT.

The genes are TRBV7-9 and TRBJ2-5, with D tentatively TRBD2 (5 bases). This CDR3 has 14 amino acids. CDR1 is SEHNR and CDR2 is FQNEAQ in the germline V gene (reference sequence). V lost 2 bases and J 5 bases, leaving 12 bases between the germline ends. Here the CDR3 reads CASSLTSSGETQYF. CDR3 nucleotide sequence: TGTGCCAGCAGCTTAACGAGCAGCGGTGAGACCCAGTACTTC.

The chain uses TRBV28 and TRBJ1-6; 11 bases fit TRBD1. There are 16 residues in the CDR3. The germline CDR1 and CDR2 sequences are MDHEN and SYDVKM. J gave up 4 bases and V 2 bases, and 1 base lay outside the gene matches. The CDR3 nucleotides read TGTGCCAGCAGTTTAGGACAGGGGGCATATAATTCACCCCTCCACTTT. Translating gives CASSLGQGAYNSPLHF.

This clonotype has a handful of counts. The rearrangement links TRBV30 to TRBJ1-2; 8 positions agree with TRBD1. Looked up from germline, CDR1 is GTSNPN and CDR2 is SVGIG (reference sequence). CDR3 length: 13 residues. As DNA, the CDR3 is TGTGGGGCACAGGGGGTAGTTAACTATGGCTACACCTTC. Its protein product is CGAQGVVNYGYTF.

This clonotype was detected many times. The CDR3 DNA sequence: TGCGCCAGCACCCCGGGGTCGATCTCCTACGAGCAGTACTTC. As protein: CASTPGSISYEQYF. This sequence joins TRBV5-1 and TRBJ2-7; D may be TRBD2 (5 bases). The CDR3 contains 14 residues. Trimming removed 6 bases at V and 0 bases at J, with 13 bases between. The V gene's germline CDR1 is SGHRS and CDR2 YFSETQ.

In its sample, this clonotype was seen a few times. The chain uses TRBV6-1 and TRBJ1-4; D may be TRBD1 (6 bases). V lost 6 bases to trimming and J lost 0 bases, with 11 bases between them. The germline V gene encodes CDR1 MNHNS and CDR2 SASEGT. The CDR3 sequence is 15 residues long. CDR3 DNA: TGTGCCAGCAGACAGTCAGGGGCAACTAATGAAAAACTGTTTTTT. It specifies CASRQSGATNEKLFF.

The sample holds many counts of this clonotype. The chain links TRBV5-1 to TRBJ1-1, with 10 bases that match TRBD1. This CDR3 region has 14 residues. V trimming: 4 bases; J trimming: 4 bases; junction bases outside the gene matches: 4. Germline loops: CDR1 SGHRS, CDR2 YFSETQ. CDR3 DNA: TGCGCCAGCAGCCGGGGACAGGGGAGCACTGAAGCTTTCTTT. Translation: CASSRGQGSTEAFF.

The rearrangement links TRBV30 to TRBJ2-2; 7 nucleotides line up with TRBD1. Germline loops: CDR1 GTSNPN, CDR2 SVGIG (reference sequence). The V gene end was trimmed by 3 bases and the J gene end by 3 bases; junction bases not matched to a gene: 4. The CDR3 totals 14 residues. The CDR3 coding sequence is TGTGCCTGGAGCCGACAGGGATACACCGGGGAGCTGTTTTTT. It translates to CAWSRQGYTGELFF.

The J gene is TRBJ1-2, the V gene TRBV5-8, with 10 bases matching TRBD1. The ends lost 0 bases at V and 4 bases at J; junction bases unmatched: 6. Germline loops: CDR1 SGHTS, CDR2 YDEGEE. The CDR3 sequence is 16 residues long. The CDR3 bases are TGTGCCAGCAGCTTGGAATCCGGGACAGGGGTCTATGGCTACACCTTC. Translated, it gives CASSLESGTGVYGYTF. Filled out from reference TRBV5-8 and TRBJ1-2, the complete variable domain reads EAGVTQSPTHLIKTRGQQATLRCSPISGHTSVYWYQQALGLGLQFLLWYDEGEERNRGNFPPRFSGRQFPNYSSELNVNALELEDSALYLCASSLESGTGVYGYTFGSGTRLTVV.

This chain connects TRBV29-1 to TRBJ1-1; 11 nucleotides line up with TRBD1. Germline values: CDR1 SQVTM, CDR2 ANQGSEA. Trimming took 5 bases from V and 5 from J; bases not matched to a gene: 7. There are 14 residues in the CDR3. The CDR3 reads CSVRDRGGGTEAFF. The CDR3 DNA is TGCAGCGTTCGGGACAGGGGGGGAGGTACTGAAGCTTTCTTT.

This clonotype was observed a few times. The gene calls are TRBV19 and TRBJ2-1; D gene ambiguous. Trimming took off 7 bases at V and 4 bases at J, with 8 bases between the two ends. Germline values: CDR1 LNHDA, CDR2 SQIVND (reference sequence). This CDR3 has 12 residues. CDR3 residues: CASNNRYNEQFF. CDR3 nucleotide sequence: TGTGCCAGTAATAACAGATACAATGAGCAGTTCTTC.

This chain links TRBV20-1 with TRBJ2-7; D is perhaps TRBD1 or TRBD2 (7 bases each). With 4 bases removed from V and 2 bases from J, the gap between germline ends came to 12 bases. Germline CDR1 is DFQATT and CDR2 is SNEGSKA (reference sequence). The CDR3 length is 13 residues. CDR3 residues: CSAIQGGTYEQYF. CDR3 DNA sequence: TGCAGTGCTATCCAGGGGGGGACCTACGAGCAGTACTTC.